A selection of T cell receptor beta chains follows, all from one sample in a study of blood T cell repertoires in COVID-19. The table came from immunoSEQ multiplex PCR; TCRdb's copy has only in-frame clones and leaves some out. The sample shows more than 45,000 clones, over 65% of them seen only once. Sequenced material: peripheral blood. The source of these receptors is a man aged 35 to 55 with active COVID-19. Both conserved end residues are part of each CDR3. D genes are given only for firm matches. Size is stated for part of the rows, as once, few or many counts, or as a class when the clone is expanded.

>few|TRBD1|TRBJ2-2|TRBV30
TGTGCCTGGAGGACAGGGAGGAACACCGGGGAGCTGTTTTTT
CAWRTGRNTGELFF
>-|-|TRBJ2-5|TRBV12-3/TRBV12-4
TGTGCCAGCAGTTTTGCAGGCCAAGAGACCCAGTACTTC
CASSFAGQETQYF
>few|TRBD2|TRBJ2-4|TRBV18
TGTGCCAGCTCAGGGACTAGCGGGGTCGTCAAAAACATTCAGTACTTC
CASSGTSGVVKNIQYF
>-|-|TRBJ2-1|TRBV5-1
TGCGCCAGCAGCTTGGGGGAGAGGAGTACCTACAATGAGCAGTTCTTC
CASSLGERSTYNEQFF
>-|-|TRBJ1-5|TRBV4-1
TGCGCCAGCAGCAAGGACAGTAATCAGCCCCAGCATTTT
CASSKDSNQPQHF
>few|TRBD1|TRBJ2-7|TRBV4-1
TGCGCCAGCAGCCAACGGACAGGGTTGGTCTACGAGCAGTACTTC
CASSQRTGLVYEQYF
>-|-|TRBJ1-2|TRBV5-1
TGCGCCAGCCGCGAGGGCAACTATGGCTACACCTTC
CASREGNYGYTF
>-|-|TRBJ1-2|TRBV5-1
TGCGCCAGCAGCTTGGCAGCGGAAAATAACTATGGCTACACCTTC
CASSLAAENNYGYTF
>once|TRBD2|TRBJ2-5|TRBV27
TGTGCCAGCAGCATGACTAGCGGGAGTGTCAGGACCCAGTACTTC
CASSMTSGSVRTQYF
>-|TRBD2|TRBJ2-2|TRBV3-1/TRBV3-2
TGTGCCAGCAGCCACGGGACTAGTCACGGGGAGCTGTTTTTT
CASSHGTSHGELFF
>few|-|TRBJ1-1|TRBV28
TGTGCCAGCAGTCACAACAGGTATGGGAACACTGAAGCTTTCTTT
CASSHNRYGNTEAFF
>-|-|TRBJ2-7|TRBV10-3
TGTGCCATCAGTGTAACGGCGGGCAGAGCCTACGAGCAGTACTTC
CAISVTAGRAYEQYF
>-|-|TRBJ1-6|TRBV3-1/TRBV3-2
TGTGCCAGCAGCCCAGAGGGCCGAAATTCACCCCTCCACTTT
CASSPEGRNSPLHF
>-|-|TRBJ2-4|TRBV4-1
TGCGCCAGCAGCCTCGGGACTGGGGGAGCCAAAAACATTCAGTACTTC
CASSLGTGGAKNIQYF
>-|-|TRBJ2-3|TRBV19
TGTGCCAGTAGTACCCAACTTGCTACAGATACGCAGTATTTT
CASSTQLATDTQYF
>-|-|TRBJ2-3|TRBV24-1
TGTGCCACCAGCCCATCGTATGCACAGAATACGCAGTATTTT
CATSPSYAQNTQYF
>-|-|TRBJ1-2|TRBV2
TGTGCCAGGTCCGAGGCAGGGGTCTATGGCTACACCTTC
CARSEAGVYGYTF
>-|TRBD1|TRBJ1-6|TRBV28
TGTGCCAGCAGTTCGCCGACAGGGGTTAATTCACCCCTCCACTTT
CASSSPTGVNSPLHF
>few|-|TRBJ2-5|TRBV14
TGTGCCAGCAGCCAAGAATCTTGGGCCGCTAACTCGTGGGAGACCCAGTACTTC
CASSQESWAANSWETQYF
>-|-|TRBJ2-1|TRBV19
TGTGCCAGTAGTATAGATCACGGGGTCGAGACCATAAACAATGAGCAGTTCTTC
CASSIDHGVETINNEQFF
>-|-|TRBJ1-6|TRBV19
TGTGCCAGTAGTATGGTAGAACCCGAGCGTTCACCCCTCCACTTT
CASSMVEPERSPLHF
>-|-|TRBJ1-5|TRBV15
TGTGCCACCAGCAGACCGACAGGACGAGAGCCCCAGCATTTT
CATSRPTGREPQHF
>-|TRBD2|TRBJ2-7|TRBV7-9
TGTGCCAGCAGCTTAGGAGGCGGGGGGTACGGAGTTCAGTACTTC
CASSLGGGGYGVQYF
>-|-|TRBJ2-2|TRBV15
TGTGCCACCTCTTTAGACAGGTCCACCGGGGAGCTGTTTTTT
CATSLDRSTGELFF
>few|TRBD1|TRBJ1-1|TRBV5-1
TGCGCCAGCAGGTTTGACAGGGGCACTGAAGCTTTCTTT
CASRFDRGTEAFF
>-|-|TRBJ2-1|TRBV19
TGTGCCAGTAGTATACTTGGCGGGAATTACAATGAGCAGTTCTTC
CASSILGGNYNEQFF
>-|TRBD1|TRBJ2-1|TRBV6-7
TGTGCCAGCCGGACAGGGGTCTCCTACAATGAGCAGTTCTTC
CASRTGVSYNEQFF
>few|TRBD1|TRBJ2-2|TRBV7-3
TGTGCCGCCGACGCCGGGACAGGGAACACCGGGGAGCTGTTTTTT
CAADAGTGNTGELFF
>-|TRBD2|TRBJ2-1|TRBV6-5
TGTGCCAGCAGTCGGACTAGAACTACCTACAATGAGCAGTTCTTC
CASSRTRTTYNEQFF
>-|-|TRBJ2-3|TRBV7-3
TGTGCCAGCAGCTTAGATCCCCCTAGCGCCATCTACACAGATACGCAGTATTTT
CASSLDPPSAIYTDTQYF
>-|-|TRBJ1-3|TRBV5-1
TGCGCCAGCAGCTTGGAAGGGGGTTTTGGCTCTGGAAACACCATATATTTT
CASSLEGGFGSGNTIYF
>-|TRBD2|TRBJ2-2|TRBV30
TGTGCCTGGAGCGGACTAGCGGGAGTGGACGGGGAGCTGTTTTTT
CAWSGLAGVDGELFF
>once|TRBD1|TRBJ1-6|TRBV2
TGTGCCAGCTCTAGGGGGCCAGGGGATTCACCCCTCCACTTT
CASSRGPGDSPLHF
>-|TRBD1|TRBJ1-5|TRBV30
TGTGCCTGGAGTGCCGGCTTGGGACAGGGGGCAGGAGGCAATCAGCCCCAGCATTTT
CAWSAGLGQGAGGNQPQHF
>-|TRBD1|TRBJ1-2|TRBV18
TGTGCCAGCTCACCCGGGACAGACTATGGCTACACCTTC
CASSPGTDYGYTF
>-|TRBD1|TRBJ2-1|TRBV3-1/TRBV3-2
TGTGCCAGCAGCCACACCGGGACAGGGGTCCACGATGAGCAGTTCTTC
CASSHTGTGVHDEQFF
>-|TRBD2|TRBJ2-1|TRBV19
TGTGCCAGTAGTATGTTACTAGCGGGAGTTATCGATGAGCAGTTCTTC
CASSMLLAGVIDEQFF
>-|TRBD2|TRBJ2-4|TRBV2
TGTGCCAGCAGTGAAGGGCGGGGGGAAAACATTCAGTACTTC
CASSEGRGENIQYF
>-|-|TRBJ1-1|TRBV24-1
TGTGCCACCAGTGATTTGCGCGCCGCCGAAGCTTTCTTT
CATSDLRAAEAFF
>-|-|TRBJ2-7|TRBV7-2
TGTGCCAGCAGATCCGGGGTGGGGAGTGAGCAGTACTTC
CASRSGVGSEQYF
>-|-|TRBJ2-5|TRBV13
TGTGCCAGCAGCTTAGGCCCGGGACTCCCAGGGGGAGAGACCCAGTACTTC
CASSLGPGLPGGETQYF
>-|TRBD1|TRBJ2-1|TRBV6-2/TRBV6-3
TGTGCCAGCAGTTACAGGCACGGGACAGGGCGAAATGAGCAGTTCTTC
CASSYRHGTGRNEQFF
>-|TRBD1|TRBJ1-4|TRBV11-2
TGTGCCAGCAGCTTAATCATGGGACAGGGGGATGAAAAACTGTTTTTT
CASSLIMGQGDEKLFF
>once|TRBD2|TRBJ2-1|TRBV27
TGTGCCAGCAGTTTTATTTCCCTAGCGGACTCCTACAATGAGCAGTTCTTC
CASSFISLADSYNEQFF
>-|-|TRBJ1-1|TRBV10-3
TGTGCCATCAGTGAGGGCCCGAACACTGAAGCTTTCTTT
CAISEGPNTEAFF
>once|-|TRBJ1-2|TRBV5-1
TGCGCCAGCAGCTTGGATACCCGGGGGGAGGGCTACACCTTC
CASSLDTRGEGYTF
>few|-|TRBJ1-4|TRBV19
TGTGCCAGTAGTGCGGGAATGGATGAAAAACTGTTTTTT
CASSAGMDEKLFF
>-|TRBD2|TRBJ2-7|TRBV14
TGTGCCAGTCGTGGGACTAGCGGACTCTCCTACGAGCAGTACTTC
CASRGTSGLSYEQYF
>-|-|TRBJ2-7|TRBV12-3/TRBV12-4
TGTGCCAGCAGTTTAGTAGGGAGAAGGCAGTACTTC
CASSLVGRRQYF
>-|-|TRBJ1-2|TRBV19
TGTGCCAGTAGTATTAGCCAGACAGCGAGAGGCTATGGCTACACCTTC
CASSISQTARGYGYTF
>-|-|TRBJ1-1|TRBV18
TGTGCCAGCTCACCCCGTTTAAACACTGAAGCTTTCTTT
CASSPRLNTEAFF
>-|TRBD2|TRBJ2-7|TRBV14
TGTGCCAGCATCCCAGGGACTAGCGGGAGGGCCACCTACGAGCAGTACTTC
CASIPGTSGRATYEQYF
>once|-|TRBJ2-1|TRBV11-3
TGTGCCAGCAGCTTAGAAGGGGGTGGGGGCAATGAGCAGTTCTTC
CASSLEGGGGNEQFF
>few|-|TRBJ1-1|TRBV27
TGTGCCAGCAGTTTGTCCCAAACAATGAACACTGAAGCTTTCTTT
CASSLSQTMNTEAFF
>-|TRBD2|TRBJ2-3|TRBV7-9
TGTGCCAGCGGGGTAGCGGGAAGGGCGCAGTATTTT
CASGVAGRAQYF
>-|TRBD2|TRBJ2-1|TRBV6-5
TGTGCCAGCAGTTCTCTAGGCGGGAGCGGCGACAATGAGCAGTTCTTC
CASSSLGGSGDNEQFF
>-|-|TRBJ1-5|TRBV2
TGTGCCAGCGGCGGTTGGAGCAATCAGCCCCAGCATTTT
CASGGWSNQPQHF
>few|-|TRBJ2-7|TRBV10-3
TGTGCCATCAGTGACCCCCTCGGGGGGCTCTACGAGCAGTACTTC
CAISDPLGGLYEQYF
>-|TRBD2|TRBJ2-1|TRBV6-1
TGTGCCAGCAGTGAAGGGCCGGGACATCGGGAGGGCCGGTTAAATGAGCAGTTCTTC
CASSEGPGHREGRLNEQFF